These T cell receptor beta chains were read from a single sample in a study of T cells in localized non-small cell lung cancer. The method was immunoSEQ multiplex PCR; TCRdb's version includes in-frame clones alone and lacks a portion of them. The sample lists about 13,000 clones, roughly 30% seen once, with roughly 6.8% in the top ten. This specimen was lung tumor tissue, taken before any cancer treatment. Receptors originate from a female donor at least 60 years old with stage I lung adenocarcinoma. The conserved cysteine and the conserved F or W are not part of the CDR3 here. The size entry is marked missing in some rows and otherwise reads once, few, many or a size class.

J gene | clone size | V gene | CDR3 protein
TRBJ1-3 | many | TRBV11-3 | ASSPGSDRGAGNTIY
TRBJ1-4 | . | TRBV18 | ASSPGTGYNEKLF
TRBJ1-2 | few | TRBV6-8 | ASSYGGGNYGYT
TRBJ2-1 | . | TRBV15 | ATSLPGTGRYEQF
TRBJ1-5 | many | TRBV6-8 | ASSPRPEWPQH
TRBJ1-3 | . | TRBV19 | ASSIGMSDTIY
TRBJ2-3 | few | TRBV6-8 | ASSEAGGDTQY
TRBJ2-1 | few | TRBV29-1 | SVDRPGLAGWQGYNEQF
TRBJ1-4 | . | TRBV18 | ASSRQGNEKLF
TRBJ1-1 | . | TRBV6-8 | ASSQGANEAF
TRBJ1-5 | . | TRBV23-1 | ASSQSGGNQPQH
TRBJ1-2 | . | TRBV19 | ASRARNYGYT
TRBJ1-6 | . | TRBV9 | ASTRDGNSPLH
TRBJ2-5 | few | TRBV11-3 | ASSAPGGIVETQY
TRBJ1-5 | . | TRBV6-8 | ASSRTGGGQPQH
TRBJ1-2 | . | TRBV19 | ASSIGAGNGYT
TRBJ2-7 | many | TRBV11-3 | ASSQGGLNYEQY
TRBJ1-4 | . | TRBV30 | AGQDRNEKLF
TRBJ1-2 | medium-sized | TRBV9 | ASSVASTGNYGYT
TRBJ1-1 | . | TRBV18 | ASSFKGRNTEAF
TRBJ2-6 | . | TRBV6-8 | ASSYRDLGRFSGANVLT
TRBJ2-5 | . | TRBV5-1 | ASSRNTGGETQY
TRBJ2-5 | many | TRBV9 | ASSGWGDDQETQY
TRBJ1-2 | few | TRBV18 | ASSPVSGPGGYT